This T cell receptor (beta chain) was identified in a study of T-cell reconstitution after alpha-beta-depleted transplantation in children listed by TCRdb under 2016. In the study overall: T-cell immune reconstitution after TCRalphabeta/CD19-depleted allogeneic hematopoietic cell transplantation in children was quantitatively tracked in the study by means of TCR repertoire profiling.

This clonotype was seen a few times. The specificity of this receptor is unknown. No much larger clone exists at a distance of one base, and base qualities are not known. The method was PCR. The sample was run on an Illumina HiSeq 2500. To normalize quantification of the TCRbeta repertoire, the TCR libraries were built with molecular barcoding that relied on unique molecular identifiers. The public reads were reanalyzed by TCRdb: fastp trimming at Q25, MiXCR alignment, in-frame beta chains only. CDR3 protein duplicates are merged, each entry listing the most common genes and DNA. This sample comprises 440,000 or so distinct CDR3 sequences, under 13% of them detected only once. The leading ten clones occupy roughly 6% of the sample. V is reduced by 7 bases and J by 2 bases, leaving a spacing of 14 bases between them. The cysteine opens and the phenylalanine closes a CDR3 of 13 amino acids. The entry retains the CDR3 DNA only, 39 bases that are in frame from base 1. CDR1 and CDR2 are read off the germline V gene (reference sequence) as DFQATT and SNEGSKA.

This sequence uses TRBV20-1 and TRBJ1-1; a confident D gene designation cannot be given. The receptor's source is a human donor who donated a stem cell graft to a child with acute myeloid leukemia. Sequencing used PBMCs from the stem cell graft donor, obtained from the stem cell graft. The CDR3 loop reads CSGSLSYNTEAFF. Here is the DNA: TGCAGTGGTAGTCTATCCTATAACACTGAAGCTTTCTTT.